These 28 T cell receptor beta chains originate from one sample sequenced in a study of T cell changes during pregnancy in multiple sclerosis. Profiled with immunoSEQ multiplex PCR; TCRdb holds only in-frame clones, not every one. This table has more than 65,000 clones, 80% to 95% appearing once. The material sequenced was peripheral blood, taken in the first trimester of pregnancy. The receptors were gathered from a female donor with multiple sclerosis, enrolled in a pregnancy study.

The chain is built from TRBV6-5 and TRBJ2-7; 9 nucleotides agree with TRBD1. CDR1 MNHEY and CDR2 SVGAGI come from the germline V gene. This CDR3 has 14 residues. J lost 4 bases, V lost 5 bases, and 6 bases had no gene match. Here the CDR3 reads CASSPSTGGYEQYF. CDR3 DNA: TGTGCCAGCAGTCCTTCGACAGGGGGGTACGAGCAGTACTTC.

The chain links TRBV19 to TRBJ2-6; 7 bases map to TRBD1. CDR1 LNHDA and CDR2 SQIVND come from the germline V gene (reference sequence). With V trimmed by 3 bases and J by 8 bases, 4 bases remained unmatched. The length of the CDR3 is 14 residues. Here the CDR3 DNA reads TGTGCCAGTAGTATGACAGGGACCTCCAACGTCCTGACTTTC. Its translation is CASSMTGTSNVLTF. The entire variable domain, with the rest obtained from reference TRBV19 and TRBJ2-6, is as follows: DGGITQSPKYLFRKEGQNVTLSCEQNLNHDAMYWYRQDPGQGLRLIYYSQIVNDFQKGDIAEGYSVSREKKESFPLTVTSAQKNPTAFYLCASSMTGTSNVLTFGAGSRLTVL.

V is TRBV6-1 and J is TRBJ2-7; D not certain. Trimming took off 4 bases at V and 5 bases at J, with 27 bases between the two ends. CDR3 size: 18 residues. CDR1 is MNHNS, CDR2 SASEGT, per germline. The CDR3 coding sequence is TGTGCCAGCAGTGCAGCGCCCCCCCCACACGATGTTTTGGACGAGCAGTACTTC. As protein: CASSAAPPPHDVLDEQYF.

The chain joins TRBV9 to TRBJ2-2; 8 bases agree with TRBD2. The CDR3 runs 15 residues. Germline-derived CDR1 and CDR2 are SGDLS and YYNGEE. Germline trimming cut 0 bases from V and 5 bases from J; bases unmatched to any gene: 3. CDR3 DNA: TGTGCCAGCAGCGTAGATCCTAGCGGGACCGGGGAGCTGTTTTTT. Amino acids: CASSVDPSGTGELFF.

This clone appeared once. The V call is TRBV27, the J call TRBJ2-5; 8 nucleotides line up with TRBD2. Unmatched junction bases numbered 13, after V lost 5 bases and J lost 2 bases. The CDR3 is 17 residues long. CDR1 and CDR2 from the germline V gene are MNHEY and SMNVEV (reference sequence). The CDR3 protein is CASSPEGTSRGQETQYF. The CDR3 nucleotides are TGTGCCAGCAGTCCGGAAGGGACTAGTCGGGGTCAAGAGACCCAGTACTTC.

This chain links TRBV28 with TRBJ1-6; D is ambiguous. Germline values: CDR1 MDHEN, CDR2 SYDVKM. The CDR3 spans 14 residues. V was clipped by 2 bases and J by 2 bases, with 4 bases between them. CDR3 amino acids: CASSLPAYNSPLHF. For the CDR3, the DNA is TGTGCCAGCAGTTTACCAGCCTATAATTCACCCCTCCACTTT.

This rearrangement joins TRBV11-2 to TRBJ2-7, with 10 bases identical to TRBD1. The CDR3 is made up of 15 amino acids. The V gene's germline CDR1 is SGHAT and CDR2 FQNNGV. V lost 3 bases, J lost 2 bases, and 4 bases stayed unmatched. The DNA of the CDR3 is TGTGCCAGCAGCTTCGGGACAGGGGCCCCCTACGAGCAGTACTTC. It encodes CASSFGTGAPYEQYF.

The chain couples TRBV13 to TRBJ1-3; D remains ambiguous. The CDR3 spans 15 residues. CDR1 and CDR2 from the germline V gene are PRHDT and FYEKMQ (reference sequence). The V gene lost 0 bases and the J gene lost 0 bases, with 6 bases spanning the gap. The CDR3 loop reads CASSLGPVSGNTIYF. The CDR3 coding sequence is TGTGCCAGCAGCTTAGGGCCGGTCTCTGGAAACACCATATATTTT.

The chain joins TRBV10-3 to TRBJ1-2, with D tentatively TRBD1 (6 bases). This CDR3 comprises 16 residues. The V end lost 5 bases, the J end lost 0 bases, and 16 bases lay between the germline ends. CDR1 is ENHRY and CDR2 is SYGVKD in the germline V gene. CDR3 sequence (DNA): TGTGCCATCAGTCCTAAGCGGGGGCTCGCTAACTATGGCTACACCTTC. This translates into CAISPKRGLANYGYTF.

This chain links TRBV19 with TRBJ1-1; the match to TRBD1 covers 12 bases. Trimming cost V 7 bases and J 7 bases; bases outside gene matches: 4. The CDR3 is made up of 13 amino acids. From germline, CDR1 is LNHDA and CDR2 SQIVND (reference sequence). CDR3 region: CASTGTGGHEAFF. The CDR3 nucleotides read TGTGCCAGTACCGGGACAGGGGGCCATGAAGCTTTCTTT.

The chain is built from TRBV27 and TRBJ1-5; a weak D match, TRBD1 (6 bases). Germline CDR1 reads MNHEY; CDR2 reads SMNVEV (reference sequence). The CDR3 is made up of 14 amino acids. The V gene lost 4 bases and the J gene lost 2 bases, with 9 bases spanning the gap. For the CDR3, the DNA is TGTGCCAGCAGTTCACAGGGAGGCAATCAGCCCCAGCATTTT. Residues: CASSSQGGNQPQHF.

The chain is built from TRBV7-2 and TRBJ2-7; 9 positions agree with TRBD1. This CDR3 comprises 14 residues. From germline, CDR1 is SGHTA and CDR2 FQGNSA. V dropped 2 bases and J dropped 3; count of bases not matched to a gene: 2. The DNA for the CDR3 is TGTGCCAGCAGCTTACCGGGACAGGGCTACGAGCAGTACTTC. Translation gives CASSLPGQGYEQYF.

V is TRBV2 and J is TRBJ2-3; 8 nucleotides agree with TRBD2. With V trimmed by 3 bases and J by 0 bases, 5 bases remained unmatched. In germline, CDR1 is SNHLY, CDR2 FYNNEI. This CDR3 is 16 amino acids long. CDR3 region: CASSESASGSTDTQYF. In DNA form, the CDR3 reads TGTGCCAGCAGTGAGTCGGCTAGCGGGAGCACAGATACGCAGTATTTT.

This rearrangement joins TRBV2 to TRBJ1-4; D not resolved. This CDR3 is built from 14 residues. Trimming removed 6 bases from V and 8 bases from J, with 16 bases in between. Looked up from germline, CDR1 is SNHLY and CDR2 is FYNNEI. CDR3: CASRSPGVWEKLFF. CDR3 in DNA: TGTGCCAGCAGATCTCCGGGAGTGTGGGAAAAACTGTTTTTT.

J is TRBJ1-2 and V is TRBV19; D is uncertain. Trimming left V 5 bases short and J 9 bases short, with 19 bases between. The CDR3 length is 14 residues. Germline assignment: CDR1 LNHDA and CDR2 SQIVND (reference sequence). This CDR3 reads CASSGGSTLPRYTF. The CDR3, as DNA: TGTGCCAGTAGTGGCGGCAGCACTCTACCCCGCTACACCTTC. Based on the CDR3 plus reference TRBV19 and TRBJ1-2, the full variable domain is DGGITQSPKYLFRKEGQNVTLSCEQNLNHDAMYWYRQDPGQGLRLIYYSQIVNDFQKGDIAEGYSVSREKKESFPLTVTSAQKNPTAFYLCASSGGSTLPRYTFGSGTRLTVV.

This sequence joins TRBV27 and TRBJ2-2; tentatively, D is TRBD2 (5 bases). In germline, CDR1 is MNHEY, CDR2 SMNVEV (reference sequence). This CDR3 has 14 residues. The germline V and J ends were trimmed by 5 bases and 0 bases, with 7 bases remaining between them. In nucleotides, the CDR3 is TGTGCCAGCAGTGGACTCCCGAACACCGGGGAGCTGTTTTTT. Residues: CASSGLPNTGELFF.

The rearrangement uses TRBV19 and TRBJ2-3; 7 bases match TRBD1. The CDR3 is 14 residues long. CDR1 LNHDA and CDR2 SQIVND come from the germline V gene (reference sequence). V shed 3 bases, J shed 2 bases, and the junction held 2 bases outside the gene matches. CDR3 amino acids: CASSMGQYTDTQYF. The CDR3 region has the DNA TGTGCCAGTAGTATGGGACAGTACACAGATACGCAGTATTTT.

The chain employs TRBV7-2 and TRBJ1-4; tentative D call: TRBD1 (5 bases). Germline lookup yields CDR1 SGHTA and CDR2 FQGNSA. Trimming left V 1 base short and J 7 bases short, with 19 bases between. The CDR3 contains 17 residues. DNA for the CDR3: TGTGCCAGCAGCTTAGAAGCCAGGGCGAAGCTGATTGAAAAACTGTTTTTT. The encoded protein is CASSLEARAKLIEKLFF.

V is TRBV11-1 and J is TRBJ2-5; tentatively, D is TRBD1 (5 bases). V was pared by 5 bases and J by 1 base, with 11 bases between. CDR1 SGHAT and CDR2 FQDESV come from the germline V gene (reference sequence). This CDR3 has 14 residues. DNA for the CDR3: TGTGCCAGCAGCCCCCGACAGCCCCAAGAGACCCAGTACTTC. It codes for CASSPRQPQETQYF.

The chain joins TRBV6-6 to TRBJ1-2; D gene unclear. CDR3 length: 14 residues. Trimming shortened V by 1 base and J by 3 bases, and 9 bases separated the two germline ends. Germline V gives CDR1 MNHNY, CDR2 SVGAGI (reference sequence). The chain's CDR3 is CASSYYDTYYGYTF. For the CDR3, the DNA is TGTGCCAGCAGTTACTACGACACCTACTATGGCTACACCTTC.

The chain links TRBV2 to TRBJ1-2, with a tentative D call TRBD1 (5 bases). This CDR3 has 13 amino acids. Germline V gene lookup returns CDR1 SNHLY and CDR2 FYNNEI. Trimming cost V 6 bases and J 6 bases, with 14 bases left between them. The CDR3 nucleotides are TGTGCCAGCAGGACGGGGGAGGTGGATGGCTACACCTTC. It codes for CASRTGEVDGYTF.

The DNA for the CDR3 is TGTGCCAGCAGTCCAGCAGGGCCCCTCCTAAGATACGAGCAGTACTTC. This codes for CASSPAGPLLRYEQYF. The chain combines TRBV28 with TRBJ2-7, with a possible D match to TRBD1 (5 bases). There are 16 residues in the CDR3. V gave up 5 bases and J gave up 4 bases, with 21 bases separating them. Germline CDR1 is MDHEN and CDR2 is SYDVKM.

The chain uses TRBV14 and TRBJ2-7; 9 bases match TRBD1. CDR3 size: 19 residues. Looked up from germline, CDR1 is SGHDN and CDR2 is FVKESK. Trimming removed 2 bases from V and 2 bases from J; junction bases left unmatched: 16. The CDR3 sequence is CASSQLTGIPGQGPYEQYF. The CDR3 bases are TGTGCCAGCAGCCAATTAACGGGCATTCCGGGACAGGGACCCTACGAGCAGTACTTC.

The V call is TRBV6-1, the J call TRBJ1-5; unclear D gene. The CDR3 loop spans 17 amino acids. Trimming pared 4 bases from V and 0 bases from J, leaving 16 bases between. The germline V gene has CDR1 MNHNS and CDR2 SASEGT. CDR3 amino acids: CASSGSEGHPSNQPQHF. CDR3 nucleotide sequence: TGTGCCAGCAGTGGGTCAGAGGGCCACCCTAGCAATCAGCCCCAGCATTTT.

The CDR3 spells CASSLWRDYNEQFF. In DNA form, the CDR3 reads TGTGCCAGCAGTTTATGGCGGGACTACAATGAGCAGTTCTTC. The rearrangement uses TRBV27 and TRBJ2-1; D might be TRBD2 (6 bases). Germline CDR1 MNHEY, CDR2 SMNVEV (reference sequence). CDR3 length: 14 amino acids. The V and J ends lost 1 base and 3 bases respectively, with 7 bases between them.

This clone occurred once. The CDR3 coding sequence is TGTGCCAGCAGCCCCCTACTAGCGGGAGGAGAGACCCAGTACTTC. It is translated as CASSPLLAGGETQYF. The gene calls are TRBV11-2 and TRBJ2-5, with 12 bases aligning to TRBD2. The length of the CDR3 is 15 residues. Germline-derived CDR1 and CDR2 are SGHAT and FQNNGV. The J segment lost 4 bases and the V segment lost 5 bases, leaving 5 bases of the junction unmatched.

The rearrangement joins TRBV9 to TRBJ1-1; D remains unclear. Germline V gene sequence: CDR1 SGDLS, CDR2 YYNGEE. Trimming shortened V by 3 bases and J by 6 bases, and 12 bases separated the two germline ends. The CDR3 totals 13 residues. The CDR3 here is CASSADGLAEAFF. The CDR3 bases are TGTGCCAGCAGCGCAGACGGGTTGGCTGAAGCTTTCTTT.

V gene TRBV27 combines with J gene TRBJ2-7; the D is unclear. The germline gives CDR1 MNHEY, CDR2 SMNVEV (reference sequence). The V end was cut by 2 bases, the J end by 2 bases, with 7 bases between. The CDR3 has 13 amino acids. This CDR3 reads CASSLTETYEQYF. DNA for the CDR3: TGTGCCAGCAGTTTAACAGAGACCTACGAGCAGTACTTC.